The following is a TCR beta chain sequence with its context. The antigen remains unidentified. The PCR contained 60 Vbeta and 13 Jbeta primers. Assay: immunoSEQ multiplex PCR; the TCRdb copy retains only in-frame clones and omits some. The table lists over 110,000 clones, around 85% of them singletons, with just over 8.5% in the top ten. The CDR3 is made up of 14 amino acids. Germline CDR1 reads MNHNY; CDR2 reads SVGAGI (reference sequence). Trimming took off 7 bases at V and 4 bases at J, with 14 bases between the two ends. This record comes from a study of cytomegalovirus exposure and HLA in healthy donors. Study conclusions and caveats: A later analysis found most CMV-associated TCR beta chains apparently HLA-restricted. Later on, an analysis found that several of the most significant clusters appeared to be linked to common viral pathogens, which included parvovirus B19. TCR beta chain V- and J-gene trimming was linked, in a later analysis, to a missense variant in DCLRE1C. It was likely that a cluster of highly shared sequence variants was a sequencing artifact.

The TCR sequence derives from a woman aged 45-60 years in good health and CMV-seropositive. The gene calls are TRBV6-6 and TRBJ1-5, with D tentatively TRBD1 (5 bases). Sequencing used PBMCs. For the CDR3, the DNA is TGTGCCAGCACCCACGGGGGGGGGAATCAGCCCCAGCATTTT. It translates to CASTHGGGNQPQHF.